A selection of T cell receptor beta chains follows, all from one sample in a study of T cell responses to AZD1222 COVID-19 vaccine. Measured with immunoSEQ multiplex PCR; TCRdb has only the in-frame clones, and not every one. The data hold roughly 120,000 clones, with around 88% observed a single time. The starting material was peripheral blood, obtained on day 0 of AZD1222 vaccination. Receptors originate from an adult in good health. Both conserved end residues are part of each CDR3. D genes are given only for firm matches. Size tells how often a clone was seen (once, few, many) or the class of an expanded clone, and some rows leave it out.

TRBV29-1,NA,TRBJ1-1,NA,TGCAGCGCGTGGGGGCAGGGGTCAATGAACACTGAAGCTTTCTTT,CSAWGQGSMNTEAFF
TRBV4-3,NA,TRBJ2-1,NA,TGCGCCAGCAGCCAGGGTCAGGGTTGGAATGAGCAGTTCTTC,CASSQGQGWNEQFF
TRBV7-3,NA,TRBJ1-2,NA,TGTGCCAGCAGCCCGGACCATAACTATGGCTACACCTTC,CASSPDHNYGYTF
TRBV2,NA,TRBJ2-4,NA,TGTGCCAGCAGTGATGCCAGGGTAGCCAAAAACATTCAGTACTTC,CASSDARVAKNIQYF
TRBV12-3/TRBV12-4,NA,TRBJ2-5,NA,TGTGCCAGCAGTTTATGGCTTTTCGAGACCCAGTACTTC,CASSLWLFETQYF
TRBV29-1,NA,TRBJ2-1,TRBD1,TGCAGCGCGAAAAAGACAGGGCCCCCCTACAATGAGCAGTTCTTC,CSAKKTGPPYNEQFF
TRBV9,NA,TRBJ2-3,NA,TGTGCCAGCAGCGTAGGGGGATCCGCAGATACGCAGTATTTT,CASSVGGSADTQYF
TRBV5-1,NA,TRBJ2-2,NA,TGCGCCAGCAATAACGAGAACACCGGGGAGCTGTTTTTT,CASNNENTGELFF
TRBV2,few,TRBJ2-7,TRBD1,TGTGCCAGCAGTGAAGGGACAGGACCTTCTGACGAGCAGTACTTC,CASSEGTGPSDEQYF
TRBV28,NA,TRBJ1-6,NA,TGTGCCAGCAGTTCTGGGACTTCACCCCTCCACTTT,CASSSGTSPLHF
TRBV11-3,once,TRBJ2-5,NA,TGTGCCAGCAGCTTAGGGCAGCAAGAGACCCAGTACTTC,CASSLGQQETQYF
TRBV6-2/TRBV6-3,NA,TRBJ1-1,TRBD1,TGTGCCAGCAGTTACTCCGCCAGGGGGTTCACTGAAGCTTTCTTT,CASSYSARGFTEAFF
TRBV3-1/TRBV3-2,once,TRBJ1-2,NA,TGTGCCAGCAGCCAGCCGGCGGCCTATGGCCACACCTTC,CASSQPAAYGHTF
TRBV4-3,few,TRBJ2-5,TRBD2,TGCGCCAGCAGCCAAGATCTCCTCAGCGGGGGGTCCCAAGAGACCCAGTACTTC,CASSQDLLSGGSQETQYF
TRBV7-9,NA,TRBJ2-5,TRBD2,TGTGCCAGCAGCCTACTCGATGGGGGGGTACAAGAGACCCAGTACTTC,CASSLLDGGVQETQYF
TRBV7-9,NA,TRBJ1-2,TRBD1,TGTGCCAGCAGCTTAACAGACGACAGGGGTGGTGGCTACACCTTC,CASSLTDDRGGGYTF
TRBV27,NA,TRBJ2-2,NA,TGTGCCAGCAGTTTAGGAGTTTGGGCCGGGGAGCTGTTTTTT,CASSLGVWAGELFF
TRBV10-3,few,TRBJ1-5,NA,TGTGCCATCAGTGAGTATATGGGAGGCGGCAATCAGCCCCAGCATTTT,CAISEYMGGGNQPQHF
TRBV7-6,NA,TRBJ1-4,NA,TGTGCCAGCAGCTTACCCAGGGAGACTAATGAAAAACTGTTTTTT,CASSLPRETNEKLFF
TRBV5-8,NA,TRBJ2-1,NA,TGTGCCAGCAGCCAGGGGGGGAGCTCCTACAATGAGCAGTTCTTC,CASSQGGSSYNEQFF
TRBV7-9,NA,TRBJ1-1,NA,TGTGCCAGCAGCTTGAGCGGGGCCGAGGGTGCGATGAACACTGAAGCTTTCTTT,CASSLSGAEGAMNTEAFF
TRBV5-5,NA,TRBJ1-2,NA,TGTGCCAGCAGCTTCCACAGGGAGACGGGCTACACCTTC,CASSFHRETGYTF
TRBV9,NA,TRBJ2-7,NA,TGTGCCAGCAAGCAAGAAGACGCCGGGCCTTACGAGCAGTACTTC,CASKQEDAGPYEQYF
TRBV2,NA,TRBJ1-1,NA,TGTGCCAGCAGTGGAGGATGGATTGAAGCTTTCTTT,CASSGGWIEAFF
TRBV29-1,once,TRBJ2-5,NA,TGCAGCGGGGGCAGACCAGGGCCGGGGGAGACCCAGTACTTC,CSGGRPGPGETQYF
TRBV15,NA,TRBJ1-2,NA,TGTGCCACCAGCAGACCTCCGGTAGGGGAACGTGGCTACACCTTC,CATSRPPVGERGYTF
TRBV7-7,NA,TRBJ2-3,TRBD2,TGTGCTAGCAGCGCCGGACTAGGTTTGGGCACAGATACGCAGTATTTT,CASSAGLGLGTDTQYF
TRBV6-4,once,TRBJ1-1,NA,TGTGCCAGCAGTGACTCGAACCTGAAGGCTTTCTTT,CASSDSNLKAFF
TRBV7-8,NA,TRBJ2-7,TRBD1,TGTGCCAGCAGCTTAACAGGGGGCTTGGCTTTCTACGAGCAGTACTTC,CASSLTGGLAFYEQYF
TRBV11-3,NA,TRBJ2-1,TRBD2,TGTGCCAGCAGTCTGAGCGGGGGGCCAATATATGAGCAGTTCTTC,CASSLSGGPIYEQFF
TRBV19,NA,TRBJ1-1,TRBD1,TGTGCCAGTAGTCCCCCGGGACAGGGGGTTATGGGCACTGAAGCTTTCTTT,CASSPPGQGVMGTEAFF
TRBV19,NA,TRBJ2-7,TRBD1,TGTGCCAGTAGTACCCCCGGACAGGGGGCCTACGAGCAGTACTTC,CASSTPGQGAYEQYF
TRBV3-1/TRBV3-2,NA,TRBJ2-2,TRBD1,TGTGCCAGCAGCCAAACAGGGGGCGGGGAGCTGTTTTTT,CASSQTGGGELFF
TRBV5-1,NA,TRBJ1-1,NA,TGCGCCAGCAGCTTGGGGTCCCATTCGGACACTGAAGCTTTCTTT,CASSLGSHSDTEAFF
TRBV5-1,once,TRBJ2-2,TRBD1,TGCGCCAGCAGCCCGGGACAGGGGGAGCTGTTTTTT,CASSPGQGELFF
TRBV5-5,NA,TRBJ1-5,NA,TGTGCCAGCAGCTTCAGACAGACTAATCAGCCCCAGCATTTT,CASSFRQTNQPQHF
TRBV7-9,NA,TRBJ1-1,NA,TGTGCCAGCAGCTTCGACACTGAAGCTTTCTTT,CASSFDTEAFF
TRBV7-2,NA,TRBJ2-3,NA,TGTGCCAGCAGCTTAGTAGGGATGACAGATACGCAGTATTTT,CASSLVGMTDTQYF
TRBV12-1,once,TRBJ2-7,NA,TGTGCCAGCAGCTTTCGTCGAGGGCACCGGCCTTCCTACGAGCAGTACTTC,CASSFRRGHRPSYEQYF
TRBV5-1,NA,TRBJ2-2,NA,TGCGCCAGCAGCTTTTTTGGGTCCACCGGGGAGCTGTTTTTT,CASSFFGSTGELFF
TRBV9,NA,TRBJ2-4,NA,TGTGCCAGCAGCGTAGTGGGGCATCTAGCCAAAAACATTCAGTACTTC,CASSVVGHLAKNIQYF
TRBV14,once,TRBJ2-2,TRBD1,TGTGCCAGCAGCCGACGGACAGGGGACACCGGGGAGCTGTTTTTT,CASSRRTGDTGELFF
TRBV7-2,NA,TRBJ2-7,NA,TGTGCCAGCAGCTTAGTAGCAGGGGAAGAGCAGTACTTC,CASSLVAGEEQYF
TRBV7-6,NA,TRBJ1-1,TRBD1,TGTGCCAGCAGCTTAGTAGACAGGGCCACGAACACTGAAGCTTTCTTT,CASSLVDRATNTEAFF
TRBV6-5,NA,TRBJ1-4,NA,TGTGCCAGCACATCCTGGCCCAATGAAAAACTGTTTTTT,CASTSWPNEKLFF
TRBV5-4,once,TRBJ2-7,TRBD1,TGTGCCAGCAGCCCGGACAGGGGGCGATACGAGCAGTACTTC,CASSPDRGRYEQYF
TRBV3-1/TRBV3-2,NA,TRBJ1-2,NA,TGTGCCAGCAGTTTTGAGGGAGTAAACTATGGCTACACCTTC,CASSFEGVNYGYTF
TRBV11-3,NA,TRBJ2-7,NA,TGTGCCAGCAGCCAAGGGTCCTCCTACGAGCAGTACTTC,CASSQGSSYEQYF
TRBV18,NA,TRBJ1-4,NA,TGTGCCAGCTCCGAGGGTCTCTCAACTAATGAAAAACTGTTTTTT,CASSEGLSTNEKLFF
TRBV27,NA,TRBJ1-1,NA,TGTGCCAGCAGTTTAGAGCACTCTGGGCGAGCTTTCTTT,CASSLEHSGRAFF